This T cell receptor (beta chain) was identified during a study of T cells in Graves' hyperthyroidism and ophthalmopathy. CDR3 size: 17 residues. CDR1 is KGHDR and CDR2 is SFDVKD in the germline V gene. The ends lost 1 base at V and 4 bases at J; junction bases unmatched: 5. Study conclusions and caveats: Clonotypes that were expanded in thyroid above 0.001 mostly appeared in blood too.

RNA transcripts served as the template for amplifying TCR beta CDR3 regions. The HTBI primer set was used in a first-round RT-PCR of the TCR CDR3. TCRdb processed the multiplex PCR reads anew with MiXCR; each CDR3 protein has one entry. In the table there are some 510,000 distinct CDR3 sequences, 20% of which are singletons. This clonotype was counted at least ten times. What it binds is unknown. Calling Graves' hyperthyroidism stable meant ophthalmopathy did not progress within 18 months. J is TRBJ2-2 and V is TRBV24-1, with 10 bases lining up with TRBD1. The TCR sequence derives from a man aged 18 to 35 with Graves' hyperthyroidism. The sample consisted of blood. CDR3 in DNA: TGTGCCACCAGTGATTTAGGGACAGGGGCCGTCACCGGGGAGCTGTTTTTT. This encodes CATSDLGTGAVTGELFF.